This TCR beta chain was observed in a study of T cell clones after liver transplantation. Study-wide background: A pre-transplant mixed lymphocyte reaction with TCRbeta sequencing defined graft-donor-reactive clones followed in post-transplant blood.

The CDR3 spans 14 residues. Trimming shortened V by 0 bases and J by 2 bases, and 6 bases separated the two germline ends. Germline V gene sequence: CDR1 SGHRS, CDR2 YFSETQ. Data came from immunoSEQ multiplex PCR; TCRdb stores just in-frame clones and leaves some out. The data hold about 72,000 clones, with over 85% observed a single time. This sequence was found in a human donor who received a liver transplant. Material: CD4+ T cells from blood, obtained before liver transplant. The chain combines TRBV5-1 with TRBJ1-3, with a possible D match to TRBD1 (6 bases). The CDR3 DNA is TGCGCCAGCAGCTTGGGGACAGCTGGAAACACCATATATTTT. This encodes CASSLGTAGNTIYF.